The 8 T cell receptor beta chains listed next were all sequenced from one sample in a study of OX40 agonist ivuxolimab in advanced cancers. The assay was immunoSEQ multiplex PCR, and TCRdb's table has in-frame clones only and misses some. The sample lists about 45,000 clones, about 80% occurring once. Sequencing was performed on CD4+ or CD8+ T cells sorted from blood, taken in a trial of the OX40 agonist ivuxolimab. These receptors all come from an adult with an advanced solid tumor such as melanoma, head and neck, liver or kidney cancer.

The chain carries TRBV14 and TRBJ1-1; D is uncertain. V lost 2 bases and J lost 0, with 10 bases in between. Per the germline V gene, CDR1 is SGHDN and CDR2 is FVKESK. The CDR3 totals 15 residues. The CDR3: CASSQRGRLNTEAFF. The CDR3 coding sequence is TGTGCCAGCAGCCAACGAGGACGGTTGAACACTGAAGCTTTCTTT.

The rearrangement joins TRBV10-3 to TRBJ2-2; D ambiguous. Germline V gives CDR1 ENHRY, CDR2 SYGVKD. The CDR3 extends over 11 amino acids. Trimming took 6 bases from V and 4 from J, leaving 3 bases between them. CDR3 loop: CAIRGTGELFF. In nucleotides, the CDR3 is TGTGCCATCAGGGGCACCGGGGAGCTGTTTTTT.

This clone has a handful of counts. V gene TRBV9 combines with J gene TRBJ2-1; D unclear. The CDR3 has 14 amino acids. Trimming removed 0 bases at V and 10 bases at J, with 14 bases between. Germline CDR1 is SGDLS and CDR2 is YYNGEE. The CDR3 sequence is CASSVVLGSQEQFF. The CDR3 coding sequence is TGTGCCAGCAGCGTAGTTTTAGGATCCCAGGAGCAGTTCTTC.

V is TRBV9 and J is TRBJ2-3; D may correspond to TRBD1 or TRBD2 (6 bases each). The CDR3 consists of 16 residues. Trimming shortened V by 0 bases and J by 0 bases, and 11 bases separated the two germline ends. CDR1 SGDLS and CDR2 YYNGEE come from the germline V gene. The CDR3 coding sequence is TGTGCCAGCAGCGTAGAGGGGGGCTCTAGCACAGATACGCAGTATTTT. Translation gives CASSVEGGSSTDTQYF.

This clone has just a few counts. The J gene is TRBJ1-1, the V gene TRBV28; no firm D call. Deletions cut 5 bases from V and 0 bases from J, with 22 bases between. The germline gives CDR1 MDHEN, CDR2 SYDVKM. This CDR3 comprises 18 residues. CDR3 coding DNA: TGTGCCAGCAGTGTGGCGGTTTGGAGGGAACCCATGAACACTGAAGCTTTCTTT. Amino acid sequence: CASSVAVWREPMNTEAFF.

This chain uses TRBV2 with TRBJ2-3, with a weak D call TRBD2 (5 bases). In germline, CDR1 is SNHLY, CDR2 FYNNEI. This CDR3 has 12 residues. V was pared by 9 bases and J by 1 base, with 8 bases between. In nucleotides, the CDR3 is TGTGCCAGTCCGCGGGGCACAGATACGCAGTATTTT. Its translation is CASPRGTDTQYF.

The V and J genes are TRBV6-5 and TRBJ2-7, with 9 bases identical to TRBD1. The CDR3 contains 15 residues. V gave up 5 bases and J gave up 0 bases; unmatched junction bases: 5. From germline, CDR1 is MNHEY and CDR2 SVGAGI. CDR3 nucleotide sequence: TGTGCCAGCAGTGCCGGGACAGGGCCCTCCTACGAGCAGTACTTC. Protein: CASSAGTGPSYEQYF.

This chain connects TRBV2 to TRBJ1-3; D is unclear. Deletions cut 8 bases from V and 3 bases from J, with 23 bases between. Germline loops: CDR1 SNHLY, CDR2 FYNNEI. This CDR3 contains 17 residues. The CDR3 nucleotides are TGTGCCAGCGAGGTCGCTCCATCCTTTTCTTTTGGAAACACCATATATTTT. Its translation is CASEVAPSFSFGNTIYF.